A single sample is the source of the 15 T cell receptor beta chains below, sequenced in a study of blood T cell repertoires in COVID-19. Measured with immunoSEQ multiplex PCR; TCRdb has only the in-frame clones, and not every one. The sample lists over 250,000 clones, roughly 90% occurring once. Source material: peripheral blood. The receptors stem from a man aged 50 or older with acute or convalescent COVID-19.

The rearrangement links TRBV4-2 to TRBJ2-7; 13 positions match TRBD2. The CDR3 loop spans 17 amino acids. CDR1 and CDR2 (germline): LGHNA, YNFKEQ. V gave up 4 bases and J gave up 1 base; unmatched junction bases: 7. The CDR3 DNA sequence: TGTGCCAGCAGCCCCAGTGGACTAGCGGGGGAGTCCTACGAGCAGTACTTC. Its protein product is CASSPSGLAGESYEQYF.

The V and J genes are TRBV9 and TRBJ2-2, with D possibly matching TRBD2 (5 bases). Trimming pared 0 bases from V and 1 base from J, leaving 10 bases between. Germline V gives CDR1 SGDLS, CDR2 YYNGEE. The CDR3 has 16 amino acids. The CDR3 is CASSVGVSGNTGELFF. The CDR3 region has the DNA TGTGCCAGCAGCGTAGGGGTCAGCGGGAACACCGGGGAGCTGTTTTTT.

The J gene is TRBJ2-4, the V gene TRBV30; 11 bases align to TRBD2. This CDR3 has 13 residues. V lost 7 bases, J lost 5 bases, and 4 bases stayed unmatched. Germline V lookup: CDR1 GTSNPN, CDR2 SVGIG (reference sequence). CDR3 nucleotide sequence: TGTGCCTTTAGCGGGGGGGCCGAAAACATTCAGTACTTC. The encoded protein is CAFSGGAENIQYF.

The CDR3 nucleotides are TGTGCCAGCAGCGAGCAGGGGTTGGAGGGCTACACCTTC. Translating it yields CASSEQGLEGYTF. V gene TRBV7-3 combines with J gene TRBJ1-2; tentative D call: TRBD1 (6 bases). The V gene lost 5 bases and the J gene lost 8 bases, with 15 bases spanning the gap. This CDR3 comprises 13 residues. Germline V gene lookup returns CDR1 SGHTA and CDR2 FQGTGA.

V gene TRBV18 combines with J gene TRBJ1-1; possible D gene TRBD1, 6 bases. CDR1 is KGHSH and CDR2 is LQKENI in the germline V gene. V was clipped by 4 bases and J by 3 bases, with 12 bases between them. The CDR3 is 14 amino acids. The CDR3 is CASSRSGADTEAFF. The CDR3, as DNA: TGTGCCAGCTCACGGTCAGGGGCGGACACTGAAGCTTTCTTT.

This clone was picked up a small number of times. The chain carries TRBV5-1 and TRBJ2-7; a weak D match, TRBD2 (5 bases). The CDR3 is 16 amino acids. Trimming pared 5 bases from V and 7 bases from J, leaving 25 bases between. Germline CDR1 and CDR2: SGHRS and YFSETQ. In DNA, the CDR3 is TGCGCCAGCAGGGAAGGCTTCTTAGGAGGTGGTAGTGAGCAGTACTTC. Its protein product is CASREGFLGGGSEQYF.

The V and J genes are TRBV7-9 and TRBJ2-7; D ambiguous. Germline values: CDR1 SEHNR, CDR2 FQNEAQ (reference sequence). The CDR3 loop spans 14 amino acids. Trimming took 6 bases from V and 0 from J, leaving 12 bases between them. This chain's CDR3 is CASSFGQSSYEQYF. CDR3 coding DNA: TGTGCCAGCAGTTTTGGGCAGAGCTCCTACGAGCAGTACTTC.

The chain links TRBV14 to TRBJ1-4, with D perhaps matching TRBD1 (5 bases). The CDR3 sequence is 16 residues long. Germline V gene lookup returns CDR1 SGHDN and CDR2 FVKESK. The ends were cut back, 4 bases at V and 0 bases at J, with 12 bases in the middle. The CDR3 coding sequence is TGTGCCAGCAGCCCGGGACTCTGGTCAACTAATGAAAAACTGTTTTTT. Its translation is CASSPGLWSTNEKLFF.

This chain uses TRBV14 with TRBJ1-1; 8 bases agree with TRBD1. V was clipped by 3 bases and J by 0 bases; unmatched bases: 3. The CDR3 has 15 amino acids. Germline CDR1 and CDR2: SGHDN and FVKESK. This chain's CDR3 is CASSHRTGMNTEAFF. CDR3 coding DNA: TGTGCCAGCAGCCACCGGACAGGGATGAACACTGAAGCTTTCTTT.

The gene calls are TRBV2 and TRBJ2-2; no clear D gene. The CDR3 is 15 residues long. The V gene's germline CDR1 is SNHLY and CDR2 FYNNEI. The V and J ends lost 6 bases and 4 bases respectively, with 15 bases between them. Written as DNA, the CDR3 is TGTGCCAGCAGGAACGCCGGTAGCTCCACCGGGGAGCTGTTTTTT. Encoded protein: CASRNAGSSTGELFF. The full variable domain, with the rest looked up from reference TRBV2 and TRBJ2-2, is EPEVTQTPSHQVTQMGQEVILRCVPISNHLYFYWYRQILGQKVEFLVSFYNNEISEKSEIFDDQFSVERPDGSNFTLKIRSTKLEDSAMYFCASRNAGSSTGELFFGEGSRLTVL.

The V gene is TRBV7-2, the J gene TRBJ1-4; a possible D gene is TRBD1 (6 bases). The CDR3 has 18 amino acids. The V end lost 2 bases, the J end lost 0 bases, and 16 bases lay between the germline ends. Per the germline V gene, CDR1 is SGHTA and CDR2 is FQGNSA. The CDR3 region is CASSLRVGGASTNEKLFF. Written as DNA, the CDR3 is TGTGCCAGCAGCTTACGGGTCGGGGGGGCATCAACTAATGAAAAACTGTTTTTT.

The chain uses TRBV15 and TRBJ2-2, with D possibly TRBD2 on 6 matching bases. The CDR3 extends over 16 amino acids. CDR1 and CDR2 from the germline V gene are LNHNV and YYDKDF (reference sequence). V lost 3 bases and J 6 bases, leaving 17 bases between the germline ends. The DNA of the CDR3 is TGTGCCACCAGCAGTCCCATCGGGGGTTTGGCCGGGGAGCTGTTTTTT. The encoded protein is CATSSPIGGLAGELFF.

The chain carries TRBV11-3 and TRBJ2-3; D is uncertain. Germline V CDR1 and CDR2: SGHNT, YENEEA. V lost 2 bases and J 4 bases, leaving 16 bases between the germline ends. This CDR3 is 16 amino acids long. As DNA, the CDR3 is TGTGCCAGCAGCTTAAGGTCTACTACCTGGCCAGATACGCAGTATTTT. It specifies CASSLRSTTWPDTQYF.

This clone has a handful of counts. Here the CDR3 reads CASALSTGQNYGYTF. CDR3 DNA sequence: TGTGCCAGTGCCCTTTCTACTGGGCAGAACTATGGCTACACCTTC. The V call is TRBV3-1 (or the pseudogene TRBV3-2), the J call TRBJ1-2; the D is unclear. V was trimmed by 9 bases and J by 2 bases, leaving 19 bases between them. The CDR3 is 15 amino acids. Germline-derived CDR1 and CDR2 are LGHDT and YNNKEL (reference sequence).

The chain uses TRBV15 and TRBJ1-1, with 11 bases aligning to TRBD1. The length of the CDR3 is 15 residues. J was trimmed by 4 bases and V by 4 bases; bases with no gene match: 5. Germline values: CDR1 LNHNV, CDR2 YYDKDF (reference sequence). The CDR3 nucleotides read TGTGCCACCAGCAACCGGGACAGGGGGATCACTGAAGCTTTCTTT. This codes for CATSNRDRGITEAFF.